The 8 T cell receptor beta chains presented below share a single source sample, sequenced in a study of blood T cells in healthy people across ages (dated by TCRdb to between 2014 and 2016). Library generation was performed with 5' RACE. For sequencing, an Illumina HiSeq 2500 was employed. The second PCR ran for roughly 7 to 12 cycles and used a J-beta primer mix along with a sample-barcoded 5' primer. TCRdb's own reprocessing of the public reads used fastp at Q25 and MiXCR and kept productive beta chains. CDR3 protein sequences are deduplicated, and each keeps its most common genes and DNA. The sample includes about 1.4 million distinct CDR3 sequences, with almost 60% observed a single time. The ten biggest clones cover under 8.5% of the sample. Sample: blood. The source is a man younger than 35 in good health.

The chain employs TRBV6-1 and TRBJ2-3; 7 nucleotides align to TRBD2. Losses at the gene ends were 4 bases for V and 5 bases for J; bases not matched to a gene: 9. Germline assignment: CDR1 MNHNS and CDR2 SASEGT. The CDR3 spans 15 residues. The CDR3 DNA reads TGTGCCAGCAGTGGCGCCTGGAGCGGGGTAGATACGCAGTATTTT. Residues: CASSGAWSGVDTQYF.

The V and J genes are TRBV3-1 and TRBJ2-5; weak D call: TRBD2 (6 bases). The germline V gene encodes CDR1 LGHDT and CDR2 YNNKEL (reference sequence). V was trimmed by 1 base and J by 5 bases, leaving 14 bases between them. The CDR3 sequence is 15 residues long. The CDR3 spells CASSQGGKWVETQYF. The CDR3 nucleotides are TGTGCCAGCAGCCAAGGCGGGAAGTGGGTTGAGACCCAGTACTTC.

The J gene is TRBJ2-5, the V gene TRBV7-6, with TRBD1 matching over 7 bases. The closer fit of TRBJ2-7 to the DNA end suggests the J call may be wrong. Germline CDR1 reads SGHVS; CDR2 reads FNYEAQ. The CDR3 length is 17 residues. The CDR3 region is CASSSHQRRTGTYEQYF. The CDR3 DNA reads as TGTGCCAGCAGCTCGCATCAACGTAGGACAGGTACCTACGAGCAGTACTTC.

V is TRBV20-1 and J is TRBJ2-3; 8 bases are a match to TRBD2. CDR3 length: 15 residues. Germline trimming cut 3 bases from V and 5 bases from J; bases unmatched to any gene: 10. Germline CDR1 and CDR2: DFQATT and SNEGSKA (reference sequence). This chain's CDR3 is CSASSDGLAGDTQYF. In DNA form, the CDR3 reads TGCAGTGCTAGTAGCGATGGGCTAGCGGGAGATACGCAGTATTTT.

The gene calls are TRBV4-1 and TRBJ2-4; D is unclear. The CDR3 length is 16 residues. V lost 0 bases, J lost 6 bases, and 15 bases lay in between. Germline assignment: CDR1 MGHRA and CDR2 YSYEKL. This CDR3 reads CASSQDRWNPGNIQYF. The CDR3, as DNA: TGCGCCAGCAGCCAAGATAGGTGGAACCCCGGAAACATTCAGTACTTC.

The chain carries TRBV27 and TRBJ2-7; tentatively, D is TRBD1 (6 bases). Germline V lookup: CDR1 MNHEY, CDR2 SMNVEV (reference sequence). Trimming cost V 6 bases and J 4 bases, with 19 bases left between them. This CDR3 is built from 15 residues. Here the CDR3 DNA reads TGTGCCAGCAGCTCGCGACAGGTGGGATTTTACGAGCAGTACTTC. This codes for CASSSRQVGFYEQYF.

This chain uses TRBV6-2 or TRBV6-3 with TRBJ1-5, with D perhaps matching TRBD1 (6 bases). V dropped 7 bases and J dropped 2 bases, with 15 bases sitting between them. CDR1 and CDR2 from the germline V gene are MNHEY and SVGEGT. The length of the CDR3 is 15 residues. The CDR3 here is CASKGVKGGNQPQHF. CDR3 bases: TGTGCCAGCAAAGGGGTGAAGGGGGGCAATCAGCCCCAGCATTTT.

The chain links TRBV20-1 to TRBJ1-2; D might be TRBD1 (5 bases). The V end was cut by 1 base, the J end by 0 bases, with 12 bases between. This CDR3 comprises 15 residues. The germline V gene encodes CDR1 DFQATT and CDR2 SNEGSKA (reference sequence). The CDR3 DNA sequence: TGCAGTGCTAGAGTCCGGGACGGTTCTAACTATGGCTACACCTTC. Its translation is CSARVRDGSNYGYTF.